This T cell receptor beta chain was recovered during a study of chemoradiotherapy in HPV16-positive cancers. Study results and limitations: HPV-specific T cells were functionally defined from only a couple of HPV16-positive patients. Non-HPV-specific T cells did not expand in tumors during treatment, whereas candidate HPV-specific clones and E7-related motifs did.

From germline, CDR1 is SGHVS and CDR2 FQNEAQ. The CDR3 is 17 amino acids. V lost 5 bases to trimming and J lost 6 bases; unmatched junction nucleotides: 13. Repertoires were sampled repeatedly during chemoradiotherapy. About this clone: Its antigen is not identified.

Assay: immunoSEQ multiplex PCR; the TCRdb copy retains only in-frame clones and omits some. The data show about 68,000 clones, around nine tenths seen once. J is TRBJ1-5 and V is TRBV7-8; TRBD1 agrees at 10 bases. This receptor was identified in a human donor with HPV-associated anogenital cancer. This specimen was blood, taken from a patient who underwent chemoradiotherapy. This CDR3 is CASSQSGTGVSIQPQHF. CDR3 in DNA: TGTGCCAGCAGCCAGTCCGGGACAGGGGTTTCGATTCAGCCCCAGCATTTT.